Detailed here is one T cell receptor (beta chain). Germline is not matched at one junction end, which may reflect a read error. The sample is drawn from a study of tumor-infiltrating lymphocytes in primary liver carcinoma. Study information: Patients were both men and women, whose ages ran from 30 to 69 years.

With a constant-region primer, TCR beta cDNA was made from approximately 520 ng of total RNA. Modified slightly, ARM-PCR produced TCR beta libraries over three nested multiplex PCR rounds. The study ran its first two PCR rounds for roughly 11 cycles each, using TRBV1-TRBV30 forward primers and a C-beta reverse primer. TCRdb fed the multiplex PCR reads into MiXCR, producing one record per CDR3 protein. The table lists 95,000 to 150,000 distinct CDR3 sequences, 55% to 75% of them singletons. CDR3 size: 15 residues. CDR1 and CDR2 (germline): SGHAT, FQNNGV. The tissue used was unsorted bulk material of 20-30 mg. RNA and DNA were co-extracted from it with the AllPrep DNA/RNA mini kit.

Material for sequencing was liver tumor tissue from sampling region 3. Subset specified: tumor region T3, left-lateral pole. V gene TRBV11-2 combines with J gene TRBJ1-5; tentatively, D is TRBD1 (5 bases). The sequence was obtained from a woman aged 55-70 years with primary liver carcinoma and hepatitis B virus infection. CDR3 in amino acids: CASSPGGSEDQSQHF. The DNA for the CDR3 is TGTGCCAGCAGCCCCGGGGGGAGCGAGGATCAGTCCCAGCATTTT.